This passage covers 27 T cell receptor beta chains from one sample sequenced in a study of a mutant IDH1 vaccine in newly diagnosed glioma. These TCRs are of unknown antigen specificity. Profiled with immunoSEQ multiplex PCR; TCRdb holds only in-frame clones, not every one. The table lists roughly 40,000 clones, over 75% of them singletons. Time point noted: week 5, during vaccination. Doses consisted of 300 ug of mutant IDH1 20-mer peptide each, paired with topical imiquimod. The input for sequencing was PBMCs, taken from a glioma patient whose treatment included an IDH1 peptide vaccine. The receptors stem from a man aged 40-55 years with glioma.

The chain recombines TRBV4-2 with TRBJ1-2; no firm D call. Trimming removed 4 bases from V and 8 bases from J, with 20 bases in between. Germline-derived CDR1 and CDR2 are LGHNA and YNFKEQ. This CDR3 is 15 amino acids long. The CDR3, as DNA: TGTGCCAGCAGCCCCGGACCGGGCGCCCTACGGGGCTACACCTTC. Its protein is CASSPGPGALRGYTF.

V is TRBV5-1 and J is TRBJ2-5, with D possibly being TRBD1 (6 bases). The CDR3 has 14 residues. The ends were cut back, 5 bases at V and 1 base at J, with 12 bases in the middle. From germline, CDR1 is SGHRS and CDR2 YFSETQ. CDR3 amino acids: CASSPGTLQETQYF. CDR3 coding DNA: TGCGCCAGCAGTCCCGGGACACTCCAAGAGACCCAGTACTTC.

The CDR3 DNA is TGTGCCAGCGGGGGGACTAGTCGAACCTACGAGCAGTACTTC. Translated: CASGGTSRTYEQYF. The chain combines TRBV2 with TRBJ2-7; 8 nucleotides align to TRBD2. The CDR3 has 14 amino acids. V gave up 8 bases and J gave up 2 bases; unmatched junction bases: 8. Looked up from germline, CDR1 is SNHLY and CDR2 is FYNNEI.

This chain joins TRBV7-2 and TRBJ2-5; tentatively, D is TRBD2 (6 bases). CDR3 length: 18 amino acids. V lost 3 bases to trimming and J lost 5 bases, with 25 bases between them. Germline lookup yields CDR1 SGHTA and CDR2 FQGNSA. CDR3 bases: TGTGCCAGCAGCTTCCCCTCGGGGTCAACGGGAGTGGGGGAGACCCAGTACTTC. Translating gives CASSFPSGSTGVGETQYF. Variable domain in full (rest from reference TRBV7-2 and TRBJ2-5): GAGVSQSPSNKVTEKGKDVELRCDPISGHTALYWYRQSLGQGLEFLIYFQGNSAPDKSGLPSDRFSAERTGGSVSTLTIQRTQQEDSAVYLCASSFPSGSTGVGETQYFGPGTRLLVL.

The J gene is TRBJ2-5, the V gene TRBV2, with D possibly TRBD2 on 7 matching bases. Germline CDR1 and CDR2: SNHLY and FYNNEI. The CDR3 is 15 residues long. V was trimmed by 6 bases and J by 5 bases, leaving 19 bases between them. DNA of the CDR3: TGTGCCAGCAGGGAGCGGGACACCGCCGGGGAGACCCAGTACTTC. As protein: CASRERDTAGETQYF.

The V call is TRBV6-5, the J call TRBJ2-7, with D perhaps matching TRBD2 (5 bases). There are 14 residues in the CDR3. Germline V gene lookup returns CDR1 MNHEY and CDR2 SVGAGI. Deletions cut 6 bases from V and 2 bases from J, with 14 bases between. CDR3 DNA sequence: TGTGCCAGCAGCCCACCGGACTGGGCCTACGAGCAGTACTTC. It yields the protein CASSPPDWAYEQYF.

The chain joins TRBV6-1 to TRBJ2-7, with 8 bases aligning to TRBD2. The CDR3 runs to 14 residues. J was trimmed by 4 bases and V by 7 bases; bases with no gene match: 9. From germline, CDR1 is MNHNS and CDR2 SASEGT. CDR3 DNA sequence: TGTGCCAGCAAATTAGCGGGGCAAGCATACGAGCAGTACTTC. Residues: CASKLAGQAYEQYF.

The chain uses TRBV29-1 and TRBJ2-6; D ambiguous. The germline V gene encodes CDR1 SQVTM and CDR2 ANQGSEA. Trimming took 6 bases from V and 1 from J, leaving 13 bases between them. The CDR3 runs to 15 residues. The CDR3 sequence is CSVKTRRSGANVLTF. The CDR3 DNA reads TGCAGCGTCAAGACTCGTAGGTCTGGGGCCAACGTCCTGACTTTC.

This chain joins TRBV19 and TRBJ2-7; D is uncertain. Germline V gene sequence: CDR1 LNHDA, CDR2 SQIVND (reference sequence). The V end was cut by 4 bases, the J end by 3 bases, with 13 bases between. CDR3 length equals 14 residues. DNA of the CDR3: TGTGCCAGTAGTAAGGTCCAGAATGACTACGAGCAGTACTTC. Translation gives CASSKVQNDYEQYF.

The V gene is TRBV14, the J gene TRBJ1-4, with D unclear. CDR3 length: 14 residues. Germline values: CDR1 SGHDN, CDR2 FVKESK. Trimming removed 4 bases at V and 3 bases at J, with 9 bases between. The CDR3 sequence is CASSLTLSNEKLFF. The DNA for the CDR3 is TGTGCCAGCAGCCTGACACTATCTAATGAAAAACTGTTTTTT.

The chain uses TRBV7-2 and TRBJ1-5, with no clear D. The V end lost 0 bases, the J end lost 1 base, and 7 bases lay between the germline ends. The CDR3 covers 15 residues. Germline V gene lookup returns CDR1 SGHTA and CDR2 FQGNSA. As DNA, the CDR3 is TGTGCCAGCAGCTTAGCCCCCGTGAGCAATCAGCCCCAGCATTTT. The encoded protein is CASSLAPVSNQPQHF. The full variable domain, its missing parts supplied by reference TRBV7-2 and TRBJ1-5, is GAGVSQSPSNKVTEKGKDVELRCDPISGHTALYWYRQSLGQGLEFLIYFQGNSAPDKSGLPSDRFSAERTGGSVSTLTIQRTQQEDSAVYLCASSLAPVSNQPQHFGDGTRLSIL.

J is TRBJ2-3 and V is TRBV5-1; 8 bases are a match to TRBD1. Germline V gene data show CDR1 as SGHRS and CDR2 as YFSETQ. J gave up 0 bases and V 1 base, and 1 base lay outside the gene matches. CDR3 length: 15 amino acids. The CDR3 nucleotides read TGCGCCAGCAGCTTGACAGGGGGGAGCACAGATACGCAGTATTTT. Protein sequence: CASSLTGGSTDTQYF.

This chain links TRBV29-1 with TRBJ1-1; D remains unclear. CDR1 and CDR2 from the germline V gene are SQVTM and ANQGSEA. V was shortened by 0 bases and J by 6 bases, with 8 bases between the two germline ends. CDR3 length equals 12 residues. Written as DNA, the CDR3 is TGCAGCGTTGAAGATATAGGAGCTGAAGCTTTCTTT. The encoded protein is CSVEDIGAEAFF.

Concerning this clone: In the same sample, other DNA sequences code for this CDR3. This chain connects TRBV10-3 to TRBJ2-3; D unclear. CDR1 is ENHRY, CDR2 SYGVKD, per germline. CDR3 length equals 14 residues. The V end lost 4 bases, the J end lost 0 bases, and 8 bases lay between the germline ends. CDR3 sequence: CAISGLGSTDTQYF. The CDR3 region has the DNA TGTGCCATCAGTGGCTTAGGGAGCACAGATACGCAGTATTTT.

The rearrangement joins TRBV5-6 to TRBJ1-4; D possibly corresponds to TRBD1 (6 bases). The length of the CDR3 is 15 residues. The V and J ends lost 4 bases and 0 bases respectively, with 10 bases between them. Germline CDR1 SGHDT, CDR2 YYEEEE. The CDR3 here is CASSPGQTTNEKLFF. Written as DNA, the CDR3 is TGTGCCAGCAGCCCTGGACAGACAACTAATGAAAAACTGTTTTTT.

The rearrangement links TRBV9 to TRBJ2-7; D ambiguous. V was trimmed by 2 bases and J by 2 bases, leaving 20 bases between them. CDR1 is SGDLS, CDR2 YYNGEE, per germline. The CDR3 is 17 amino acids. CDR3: CASSVPNRGDGPYEQYF. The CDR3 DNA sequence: TGTGCCAGCAGCGTGCCGAATCGAGGCGACGGACCCTACGAGCAGTACTTC. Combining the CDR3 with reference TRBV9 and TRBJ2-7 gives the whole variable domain DSGVTQTPKHLITATGQRVTLRCSPRSGDLSVYWYQQSLDQGLQFLIQYYNGEERAKGNILERFSAQQFPDLHSELNLSSLELGDSALYFCASSVPNRGDGPYEQYFGPGTRLTVT.

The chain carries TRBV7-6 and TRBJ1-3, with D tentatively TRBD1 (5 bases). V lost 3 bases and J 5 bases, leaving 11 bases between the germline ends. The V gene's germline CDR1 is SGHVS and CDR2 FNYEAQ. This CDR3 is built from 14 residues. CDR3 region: CASSFGGWRNTIYF. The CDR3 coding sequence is TGTGCCAGCAGCTTTGGGGGGTGGCGAAACACCATATATTTT. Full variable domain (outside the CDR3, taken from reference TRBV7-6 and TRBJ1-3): GAGVSQSPRYKVTKRGQDVALRCDPISGHVSLYWYRQALGQGPEFLTYFNYEAQQDKSGLPNDRFSAERPEGSISTLTIQRTEQRDSAMYRCASSFGGWRNTIYFGEGSWLTVV.

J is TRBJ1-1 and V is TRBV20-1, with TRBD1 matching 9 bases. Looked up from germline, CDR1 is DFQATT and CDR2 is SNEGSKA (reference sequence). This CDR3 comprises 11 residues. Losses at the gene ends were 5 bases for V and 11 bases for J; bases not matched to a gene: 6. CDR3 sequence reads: CSASRTGAAFF. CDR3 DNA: TGCAGTGCTTCGAGGACAGGGGCGGCTTTCTTT.

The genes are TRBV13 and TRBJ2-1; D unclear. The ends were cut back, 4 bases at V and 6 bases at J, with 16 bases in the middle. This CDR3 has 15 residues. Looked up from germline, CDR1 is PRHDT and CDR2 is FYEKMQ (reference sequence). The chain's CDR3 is CASSWVRSPLNEQFF. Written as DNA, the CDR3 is TGTGCCAGCAGCTGGGTCCGGAGCCCCCTCAATGAGCAGTTCTTC.

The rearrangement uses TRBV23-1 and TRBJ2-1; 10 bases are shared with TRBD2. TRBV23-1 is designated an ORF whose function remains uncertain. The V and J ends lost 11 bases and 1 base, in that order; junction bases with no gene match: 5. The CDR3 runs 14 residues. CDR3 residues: CAGKREGSYNEQFF. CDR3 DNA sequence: TGCGCCGGGAAGCGGGAGGGATCCTACAATGAGCAGTTCTTC.

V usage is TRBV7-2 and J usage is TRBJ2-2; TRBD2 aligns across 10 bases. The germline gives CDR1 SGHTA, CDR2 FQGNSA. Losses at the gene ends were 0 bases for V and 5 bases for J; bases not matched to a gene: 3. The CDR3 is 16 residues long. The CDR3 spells CASSLAAGGNTGELFF. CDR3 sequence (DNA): TGTGCCAGCAGCTTAGCAGCGGGAGGGAATACCGGGGAGCTGTTTTTT.

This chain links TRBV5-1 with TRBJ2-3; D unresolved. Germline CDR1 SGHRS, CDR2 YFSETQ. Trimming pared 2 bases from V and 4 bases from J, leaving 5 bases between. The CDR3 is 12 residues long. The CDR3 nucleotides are TGCGCCAGCAGCTTTAAAGCAGATACGCAGTATTTT. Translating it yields CASSFKADTQYF.

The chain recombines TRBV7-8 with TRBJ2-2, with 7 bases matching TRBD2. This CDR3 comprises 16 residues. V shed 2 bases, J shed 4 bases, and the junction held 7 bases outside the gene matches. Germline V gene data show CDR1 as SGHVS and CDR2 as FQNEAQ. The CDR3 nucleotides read TGTGCCAGCAGCTTAATGGGGGGGACGGGCACCGGGGAGCTGTTTTTT. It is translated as CASSLMGGTGTGELFF.

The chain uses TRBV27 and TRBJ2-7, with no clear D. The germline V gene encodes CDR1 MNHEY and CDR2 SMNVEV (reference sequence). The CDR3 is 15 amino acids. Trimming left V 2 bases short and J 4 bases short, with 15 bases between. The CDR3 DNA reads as TGTGCCAGCAGTTTAAGAGTAGTGAACGGGTACGAGCAGTACTTC. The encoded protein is CASSLRVVNGYEQYF.

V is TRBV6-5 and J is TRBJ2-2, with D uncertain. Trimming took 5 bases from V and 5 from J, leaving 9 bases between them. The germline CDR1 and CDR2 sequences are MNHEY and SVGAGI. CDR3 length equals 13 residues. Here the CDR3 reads CASSKPLTGELFF. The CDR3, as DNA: TGTGCCAGCAGTAAACCCTTAACCGGGGAGCTGTTTTTT.

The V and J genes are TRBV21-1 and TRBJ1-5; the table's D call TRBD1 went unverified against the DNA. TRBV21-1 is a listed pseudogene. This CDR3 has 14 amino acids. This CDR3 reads CASRKGQGHQPQHF. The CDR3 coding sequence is TGTGCCAGCAGGAAAGGACAGGGTCACCAGCCCCAGCATTTT.

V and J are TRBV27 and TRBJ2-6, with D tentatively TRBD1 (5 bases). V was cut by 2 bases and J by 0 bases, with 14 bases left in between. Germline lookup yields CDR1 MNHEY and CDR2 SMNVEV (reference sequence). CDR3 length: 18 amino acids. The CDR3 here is CASSLTGYRHSGANVLTF. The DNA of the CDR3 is TGTGCCAGCAGTTTAACAGGCTACCGTCACTCTGGGGCCAACGTCCTGACTTTC.